Listed here are 22 T cell receptor beta chains from one sample, sequenced in a study of liver allograft versus peripheral blood T cells. Study background: Transplanted-liver T cell receptor repertoires were compared with recipients' peripheral blood repertoires.

TCRdb fed the reads into MiXCR, producing one record per CDR3 protein. The data contain thousands of distinct CDR3 sequences, approximately 16% of them singletons. The receptors shown here come from a human patient who had a liver transplant. Some T cells may trace back to the graft donor.

Only a few counts were recorded for this clonotype. The chain employs TRBV27 and TRBJ2-3; 8 bases map to TRBD2. This CDR3 has 14 residues. J gave up 6 bases and V 4 bases, and 6 bases lay outside the gene matches. CDR1 and CDR2 (germline): MNHEY, SMNVEV (reference sequence). CDR3 protein: CASSSTSGGDTQYF. The CDR3 coding sequence is TGTGCCAGCAGTTCAACTAGCGGTGGGGATACGCAGTATTTT.

This clonotype is termed medium-sized. The chain joins TRBV10-3 to TRBJ1-1; 10 nucleotides match TRBD1. The germline CDR1 and CDR2 sequences are ENHRY and SYGVKD. The ends lost 0 bases at V and 5 bases at J; junction bases unmatched: 9. The CDR3 has 17 amino acids. CDR3 sequence (DNA): TGTGCCATCAGTGAGTCCTCGGGCGGGACAGGGGATACTGAAGCTTTCTTT. Amino acid sequence: CAISESSGGTGDTEAFF.

By share, this clonotype ranks as medium-sized. The V gene is TRBV6-5, the J gene TRBJ1-2, with TRBD1 matching over 7 bases. Germline CDR1 is MNHEY and CDR2 is SVGAGI. Unmatched junction bases numbered 9, after V lost 4 bases and J lost 10 bases. The CDR3 runs to 13 residues. CDR3 bases: TGTGCCAGCAGTTCCCGACAGGGAGGGGACTACACCTTC. Its protein product is CASSSRQGGDYTF.

This clonotype was found a few times. In nucleotides, the CDR3 is TGTGCCAGCAGCTTAGCGGGGGGCTATGAGCAGTTCTTC. Residues: CASSLAGGYEQFF. This chain uses TRBV7-9 with TRBJ2-1, with D perhaps TRBD1 or TRBD2 (6 bases each). CDR1 is SEHNR, CDR2 FQNEAQ, per germline (reference sequence). V lost 0 bases to trimming and J lost 8 bases, with 8 bases between them. The CDR3 consists of 13 residues.

This clonotype has ten or more counts. The chain couples TRBV25-1 to TRBJ1-3; D remains ambiguous. The CDR3 spans 15 residues. Looked up from germline, CDR1 is MGHDK and CDR2 is SYGVNS. Trimming cost V 2 bases and J 0 bases, with 8 bases left between them. CDR3 DNA: TGTGCCAGCAGTGAAGCACCGAGCTCTGGAAACACCATATATTTT. Its protein product is CASSEAPSSGNTIYF.

By its share, this clonotype is medium-sized (0.01 to 0.1%). The chain uses TRBV19 and TRBJ1-3; a possible D gene is TRBD1 (5 bases). V lost 7 bases, J lost 0 bases, and 13 bases lay in between. The CDR3 runs 15 residues. Germline V gene lookup returns CDR1 LNHDA and CDR2 SQIVND (reference sequence). CDR3 residues: CASTPSQGSGNTIYF. CDR3 in DNA: TGTGCCAGTACTCCCTCCCAGGGCTCTGGAAACACCATATATTTT.

This clonotype qualifies as medium-sized (0.01 to 0.1%). J is TRBJ1-2 and V is TRBV30; D is ambiguous. Trimming left V 5 bases short and J 4 bases short, with 20 bases between. CDR3 size: 15 residues. Germline CDR1 and CDR2: GTSNPN and SVGIG (reference sequence). For the CDR3, the DNA is TGTGCCTGGTTGAACCCGGGGAAACCGCCCTATGGCTACACCTTC. Its protein is CAWLNPGKPPYGYTF.

Ten or more counts support this clonotype. The chain employs TRBV12-3 or TRBV12-4 and TRBJ2-7, with D unresolved. The CDR3 totals 14 residues. Trimming took off 6 bases at V and 3 bases at J, with 15 bases between the two ends. CDR3 loop: CASRPSNPYYEQYF. CDR3 DNA sequence: TGTGCCAGCAGACCATCTAACCCCTACTACGAGCAGTACTTC.

As for this clonotype: Possible read error: a much larger clone is one base away. The rearrangement joins TRBV24-1 to TRBJ2-2; D gene uncertain. There are 12 residues in the CDR3. Germline-derived CDR1 and CDR2 are KGHDR and SFDVKD. CDR3 sequence reads: CATIDWTGELFF. DNA of the CDR3: TGTGCCACCATTGATTGGACCGGGGAGCTGTTTTTT.

This clonotype has a count of ten or more. The chain joins TRBV6-5 to TRBJ2-7, with 15 bases that match TRBD2. Germline-derived CDR1 and CDR2 are MNHEY and SVGAGI. J was trimmed by 8 bases and V by 0 bases; bases with no gene match: 2. The CDR3 has 15 residues. The CDR3 here is CASSYSGTSGGQQYF. The CDR3 bases are TGTGCCAGCAGTTACTCGGGGACTAGCGGGGGGCAGCAGTACTTC.

In this sample, this clonotype is medium-sized (0.01 to 0.1%). The chain recombines TRBV6-5 with TRBJ1-6; D might be TRBD1 (6 bases). The CDR3 sequence is 14 residues long. V shed 6 bases and J shed 7 bases, with 13 bases lying between them. Germline CDR1 and CDR2: MNHEY and SVGAGI. The CDR3 DNA is TGTGCCAGCAGCCACGACAGGCCGAATTCACCCCTCCACTTT. Amino acid sequence: CASSHDRPNSPLHF.

This clonotype was seen at least ten times. The chain is built from TRBV7-9 and TRBJ1-1, with 7 bases lining up with TRBD1. This CDR3 has 13 residues. The V segment lost 3 bases and the J segment 6 bases; nucleotides outside the gene matches: 4. From germline, CDR1 is SEHNR and CDR2 FQNEAQ (reference sequence). The CDR3 coding sequence is TGTGCCAGCAGCTTTGGGACAGACCCTGAAGCTTTCTTT. This translates into CASSFGTDPEAFF. The variable domain in full, completed from reference TRBV7-9 and TRBJ1-1, reads DTGVSQNPRHKITKRGQNVTFRCDPISEHNRLYWYRQTLGQGPEFLTYFQNEAQLEKSRLLSDRFSAERPKGSFSTLEIQRTEQGDSAMYLCASSFGTDPEAFFGQGTRLTVV.

This clonotype showed up many times. The chain carries TRBV6-5 and TRBJ1-1, with unresolved D. This CDR3 is built from 13 residues. V was cut by 5 bases and J by 5 bases, with 12 bases left in between. CDR1 and CDR2 (germline): MNHEY, SVGAGI. The CDR3 region is CASSRAGDTEAFF. The DNA of the CDR3 is TGTGCCAGCAGTCGCGCAGGAGATACTGAAGCTTTCTTT.

In its sample, this clonotype was seen a few times. J is TRBJ2-3 and V is TRBV6-6; 7 bases line up with TRBD1. Looked up from germline, CDR1 is MNHNY and CDR2 is SVGAGI (reference sequence). The V and J ends lost 6 bases and 5 bases, in that order; junction bases with no gene match: 5. The CDR3 totals 13 residues. This CDR3 reads CASSQTGVDTQYF. In nucleotides, the CDR3 is TGTGCCAGCAGCCAAACAGGGGTAGATACGCAGTATTTT.

This clonotype is medium-sized by share. The chain is built from TRBV18 and TRBJ1-6; D is uncertain. The CDR3 has 14 amino acids. Trimming took off 1 base at V and 8 bases at J, with 9 bases between the two ends. Germline assignment: CDR1 KGHSH and CDR2 LQKENI. This chain's CDR3 is CASSPQGIDSPLHF. CDR3 DNA sequence: TGTGCCAGCTCACCACAGGGTATTGATTCACCCCTCCACTTT.

Comment on this clonotype: With a much larger clone just one base away, this may be a read error. The rearrangement links TRBV6-5 to TRBJ1-1; D gene uncertain. CDR3 length: 13 residues. Germline loops: CDR1 MNHEY, CDR2 SVGAGI. CDR3 nucleotides: TGTGTCAGCAGTCCCAGAGTGAACACTGAAGCTTTCTTT. Protein product: CVSSPRVNTEAFF.

The chain has TRBV12-3 or TRBV12-4 and TRBJ1-2; the D gene is possibly TRBD1 (6 bases). Trimming left V 6 bases short and J 3 bases short, with 14 bases between. This CDR3 is built from 14 residues. The CDR3 sequence: CASSLRDTYYGYTF. In DNA, the CDR3 is TGTGCCAGCAGCCTACGGGACACTTACTATGGCTACACCTTC.

This clonotype was observed many times. The V call is TRBV7-2, the J call TRBJ1-6; D gene unclear. Trimming took off 1 base at V and 0 bases at J, with 4 bases between the two ends. CDR1 is SGHTA and CDR2 is FQGNSA in the germline V gene. The CDR3 is made up of 15 amino acids. The CDR3 DNA is TGTGCCAGCAGCTTAGGGTACTCCTATAATTCACCCCTCCACTTT. It specifies CASSLGYSYNSPLHF.

The V gene is TRBV7-2, the J gene TRBJ1-2; D unclear. The germline V gene encodes CDR1 SGHTA and CDR2 FQGNSA. The CDR3 covers 17 residues. Trimming removed 4 bases at V and 1 base at J, with 19 bases between. Here the CDR3 DNA reads TGTGCCAGCAGCTCCAGCCGGGAGGAAGCTATTAACTATGGCTACACCTTC. As protein: CASSSSREEAINYGYTF.

This clonotype was picked up many times. This chain connects TRBV10-3 to TRBJ1-5; 9 nucleotides align to TRBD1. After removal of 5 bases from V and 6 bases from J, the junction contained 14 bases not matched to a gene. CDR1 and CDR2 from the germline V gene are ENHRY and SYGVKD. The CDR3 has 17 residues. CDR3 in amino acids: CAISPGQGSVEGQPQHF. CDR3 bases: TGTGCCATCAGTCCGGGACAGGGTTCAGTCGAGGGTCAGCCCCAGCATTTT.

Details on this clonotype: Since a much larger clone is just one base distant, this may be a read error. CDR3 sequence reads: CASSLGTGPNNEQFF. The CDR3 DNA sequence: TGTGCCAGCAGCTTAGGGACAGGGCCCAACAATGAGCAGTTCTTC. The genes are TRBV7-9 and TRBJ2-1; 8 bases line up with TRBD1. The CDR3 is 15 residues long. Trimming cost V 1 base and J 5 bases; bases outside gene matches: 4. Germline CDR1 SEHNR, CDR2 FQNEAQ (reference sequence).

This clonotype is medium-sized (0.01 to 0.1%). The chain is built from TRBV6-6 and TRBJ1-5; D is uncertain. The V end lost 6 bases, the J end lost 5 bases, and 5 bases lay between the germline ends. Germline V gene data show CDR1 as MNHNY and CDR2 as SVGAGI (reference sequence). This CDR3 has 11 amino acids. The chain's CDR3 is CASRSDQPQHF. The CDR3, as DNA: TGTGCCAGCAGGTCCGATCAGCCCCAGCATTTT.